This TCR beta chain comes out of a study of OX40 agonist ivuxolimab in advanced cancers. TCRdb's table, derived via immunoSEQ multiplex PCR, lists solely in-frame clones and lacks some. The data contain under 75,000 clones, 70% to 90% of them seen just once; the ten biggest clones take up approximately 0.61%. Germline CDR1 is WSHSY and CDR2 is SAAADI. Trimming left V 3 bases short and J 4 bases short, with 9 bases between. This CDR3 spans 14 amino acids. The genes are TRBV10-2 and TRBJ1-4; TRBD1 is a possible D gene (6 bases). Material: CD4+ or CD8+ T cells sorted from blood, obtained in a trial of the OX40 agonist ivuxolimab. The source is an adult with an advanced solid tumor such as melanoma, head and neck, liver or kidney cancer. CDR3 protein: CASSESRGNEKLFF. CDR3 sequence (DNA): TGCGCCAGCAGTGAATCCAGGGGTAATGAAAAACTGTTTTTT.